A single sample is the source of the 10 T cell receptor beta chains below, sequenced in a study of T cell responses to AZD1222 COVID-19 vaccine. The data were produced by immunoSEQ multiplex PCR, yet TCRdb's version contains in-frame clones alone and is incomplete. Of roughly 200,000 clones listed, about 89% are singletons. Sequencing was performed on peripheral blood, taken 28 days after the second AZD1222 dose. These receptors originate from an adult who received the AZD1222 COVID-19 vaccine.

The chain is built from TRBV2 and TRBJ1-5; D gene unclear. V was trimmed by 9 bases and J by 1 base, leaving 13 bases between them. Germline V gene data show CDR1 as SNHLY and CDR2 as FYNNEI. There are 14 residues in the CDR3. CDR3: CASGAGGSNQPQHF. The CDR3 DNA reads as TGTGCCAGTGGCGCGGGAGGGAGCAATCAGCCCCAGCATTTT.

This chain uses TRBV4-1 with TRBJ1-2; a weak D match, TRBD1 (5 bases). CDR3 length: 13 amino acids. The germline gives CDR1 MGHRA, CDR2 YSYEKL. Trimming removed 4 bases from V and 5 bases from J, with 11 bases in between. The CDR3 DNA reads as TGCGCCAGCAGCCTAGAAAGGGGATATGGCTACACCTTC. Translating gives CASSLERGYGYTF.

The chain has TRBV28 and TRBJ2-1; D gene unclear. Trimming stripped 4 bases from V and 9 bases from J, with 13 bases between. Germline CDR1 MDHEN, CDR2 SYDVKM. This CDR3 comprises 13 residues. The CDR3 region is CASSWAVLGEQFF. The CDR3 DNA follows: TGTGCCAGCAGTTGGGCCGTGTTAGGTGAGCAGTTCTTC.

The chain carries TRBV28 and TRBJ2-7, with TRBD1 identical over 9 bases. V dropped 8 bases and J dropped 7; count of bases not matched to a gene: 9. The V gene's germline CDR1 is MDHEN and CDR2 SYDVKM. The CDR3 runs 13 residues. The CDR3 spells CASARDRAQEQYF. In DNA form, the CDR3 reads TGTGCCAGCGCTCGGGACAGGGCACAGGAGCAGTACTTC.

The chain couples TRBV5-1 to TRBJ2-1, with TRBD2 matching 7 bases. Trimming took 6 bases from V and 7 from J; bases not matched to a gene: 4. CDR1 is SGHRS and CDR2 is YFSETQ in the germline V gene. This CDR3 region has 12 residues. The CDR3 DNA is TGCGCCAGCATGACTAGCAGGAATGAGCAGTTCTTC. It translates to CASMTSRNEQFF.

The chain uses TRBV19 and TRBJ2-1; 9 bases line up with TRBD2. The length of the CDR3 is 16 residues. Trimming took 6 bases from V and 9 from J; bases not matched to a gene: 15. CDR1 is LNHDA, CDR2 SQIVND, per germline (reference sequence). The CDR3 coding sequence is TGTGCCAGTAGCCACCAACCGGGACTAGCAGGGGTTGAGCAGTTCTTC. This translates into CASSHQPGLAGVEQFF.

The V call is TRBV5-1, the J call TRBJ1-3, with 12 bases fitting TRBD1. The CDR3 covers 17 residues. Trimming cost V 4 bases and J 8 bases; bases outside gene matches: 13. Germline CDR1 SGHRS, CDR2 YFSETQ. CDR3 coding DNA: TGCGCCAGCAGCGCCGCCGGGACAGGGGGCCGGGGAGACACCATATATTTT. Residues: CASSAAGTGGRGDTIYF.

The V gene is TRBV2, the J gene TRBJ2-5; TRBD2 agrees at 9 bases. The CDR3 runs to 15 residues. Germline values: CDR1 SNHLY, CDR2 FYNNEI. J gave up 5 bases and V 1 base, and 5 bases lay outside the gene matches. The CDR3 protein is CASSEVGGRAETQYF. Written as DNA, the CDR3 is TGTGCCAGCAGTGAAGTGGGCGGGAGGGCCGAGACCCAGTACTTC.

The rearrangement links TRBV15 to TRBJ1-1; TRBD1 is a possible D gene (5 bases). V was cut by 0 bases and J by 10 bases, with 12 bases left in between. This CDR3 comprises 13 residues. In germline, CDR1 is LNHNV, CDR2 YYDKDF (reference sequence). The CDR3 bases are TGTGCCACCAGCAGAGATGGGGCGGGCCCAGCTTTCTTT. This sequence encodes CATSRDGAGPAFF.

This chain joins TRBV3-1 (or the pseudogene TRBV3-2) and TRBJ2-1; TRBD2 matches at 7 bases. CDR3 size: 15 residues. The V and J ends lost 4 bases and 9 bases, in that order; junction bases with no gene match: 12. CDR1 is LGHDT and CDR2 is YNNKEL in the germline V gene (reference sequence). The CDR3 DNA reads TGTGCCAGCAGCCCCCCCCGGGGAGGGGCAACTGAGCAGTTCTTC. It translates to CASSPPRGGATEQFF.